A single sample is the source of the 26 T cell receptor beta chains below, sequenced in a study of blood T cells in healthy people across ages. With a J-beta primer mix and a sample-barcoded 5' primer, a second PCR ran about 7 to 11 cycles. TCRdb reanalysed the 5' RACE reads using MiXCR and keeps one entry per CDR3 protein. The repertoire holds approximately 1.5 million distinct CDR3 sequences, with almost 35% as singletons. The sample was blood. The receptors stem from a woman aged 30 to 39 in good health.

The chain carries TRBV27 and TRBJ1-1; tentative D call: TRBD1 (5 bases). Deletions cut 3 bases from V and 11 bases from J, with 22 bases between. In germline, CDR1 is MNHEY, CDR2 SMNVEV (reference sequence). The CDR3 totals 15 residues. This CDR3 reads CASSLFEGAGRGAFF. CDR3 bases: TGTGCCAGCAGTTTGTTTGAGGGAGCAGGGCGGGGCGCTTTCTTT.

Note on this clonotype: Germline and junction disagree at one end, which may indicate a read error. The V gene is TRBV11-1, the J gene TRBJ1-6; D gene ambiguous. Germline CDR1 reads SGHAT; CDR2 reads FQDESV (reference sequence). The CDR3 runs to 13 residues. The CDR3 sequence: CASGLERGSPLHF. The CDR3 bases are TGTGCCAGCGGCTTAGAAAGAGGTTCACCCCTCCACTTT.

This clonotype was recorded once. At one of its ends the junction is not consistent with the germline gene, which may arise from a read error. CDR3 sequence (DNA): TGTGCCAGCACTCCCTCGGCGGGGAACTATGACTACACCTTC. Its translation: CASTPSAGNYDYTF. This sequence joins TRBV6-1 and TRBJ1-2; D is unresolved. The CDR3 sequence is 14 residues long. CDR1 is MNHNS, CDR2 SASEGT, per germline.

The J gene is TRBJ2-5, the V gene TRBV20-1; 15 nucleotides line up with TRBD2. CDR3 size: 15 residues. J was trimmed by 2 bases and V by 5 bases; bases with no gene match: 3. Per the germline V gene, CDR1 is DFQATT and CDR2 is SNEGSKA (reference sequence). The CDR3: CSAGTSGGLQETQYF. In DNA form, the CDR3 reads TGCAGTGCTGGGACTAGCGGGGGGTTACAAGAGACCCAGTACTTC.

Details on this clonotype: A junction end diverges from the germline sequence, so it may reflect a read error. The rearrangement uses TRBV4-2 and TRBJ2-5, with TRBD2 matching over 8 bases. Per the germline V gene, CDR1 is LGHNA and CDR2 is YNFKEQ. The CDR3 length is 16 residues. The CDR3 nucleotides are TGTGCCAGCAACCAACTCGGGGGGGCGGTCGAAGAGACCCAGTACTTC. Translation gives CASNQLGGAVEETQYF.

There are many counts of this clonotype. The chain employs TRBV5-1 and TRBJ2-7; D unclear. The CDR3 is made up of 13 amino acids. Looked up from germline, CDR1 is SGHRS and CDR2 is YFSETQ. Trimming cost V 0 bases and J 3 bases, with 7 bases left between them. DNA of the CDR3: TGCGCCAGCAGCTTGGAAGGGTACTACGAGCAGTACTTC. Translated, it gives CASSLEGYYEQYF.

This clonotype was observed a handful of times. This chain joins TRBV7-9 and TRBJ2-7; D is undetermined. With 2 bases removed from V and 0 bases from J, the gap between germline ends came to 8 bases. The CDR3 has 14 amino acids. Germline V gives CDR1 SEHNR, CDR2 FQNEAQ (reference sequence). CDR3 residues: CASSLNFYSYEQYF. The CDR3 DNA reads as TGTGCCAGCAGCTTAAACTTTTACTCCTACGAGCAGTACTTC.

The chain carries TRBV29-1 and TRBJ2-1, with TRBD2 as a possible D gene (7 bases). Germline CDR1 and CDR2: SQVTM and ANQGSEA. The CDR3 runs to 15 residues. Trimming removed 4 bases from V and 3 bases from J, with 16 bases in between. In DNA, the CDR3 is TGCAGCGTTGTTGTTAGGGGGGGCAACTACAATGAGCAGTTCTTC. Its protein product is CSVVVRGGNYNEQFF.

J is TRBJ2-2 and V is TRBV12-3 or TRBV12-4, with D possibly TRBD1 on 6 matching bases. Trimming pared 7 bases from V and 6 bases from J, leaving 15 bases between. The CDR3 sequence is 14 residues long. CDR3 coding DNA: TGTGCCAGCAAGTTCGGGGCAGGGGCCGGGGAGCTGTTTTTT. It yields the protein CASKFGAGAGELFF.

CDR3 sequence: CSARDGRVGGEKLFF. CDR3 nucleotide sequence: TGCAGTGCTAGAGACGGGCGGGTAGGGGGTGAAAAACTGTTTTTT. The V gene is TRBV20-1, the J gene TRBJ1-4, with D perhaps TRBD1 (6 bases). Germline V lookup: CDR1 DFQATT, CDR2 SNEGSKA (reference sequence). V shed 0 bases and J shed 7 bases, with 15 bases lying between them. This CDR3 has 15 residues.

At least ten counts were recorded for this clonotype. The V call is TRBV5-1, the J call TRBJ2-1; TRBD1 might be the D (6 bases). This CDR3 comprises 14 residues. Germline V gene data show CDR1 as SGHRS and CDR2 as YFSETQ. V lost 5 bases and J lost 3, with 12 bases in between. The CDR3 DNA sequence: TGCGCCAGCAGAAAGTGGACAGACTACAATGAGCAGTTCTTC. Its translation: CASRKWTDYNEQFF. The entire variable domain, with the rest obtained from reference TRBV5-1 and TRBJ2-1, is as follows: KAGVTQTPRYLIKTRGQQVTLSCSPISGHRSVSWYQQTPGQGLQFLFEYFSETQRNKGNFPGRFSGRQFSNSRSEMNVSTLELGDSALYLCASRKWTDYNEQFFGPGTRLTVL.

The V call is TRBV7-3, the J call TRBJ1-6; D is unresolved. Per germline, CDR1 SGHTA and CDR2 FQGTGA. This CDR3 is built from 16 residues. V was trimmed by 1 base and J by 5 bases, leaving 12 bases between them. CDR3 residues: CASSLRHTGNNSPLHF. In DNA form, the CDR3 reads TGTGCCAGCAGCTTAAGACACACGGGGAATAATTCACCCCTCCACTTT.

CDR3 nucleotide sequence: TGTGCCAGCAGTTTAAGATTCCGCGACGAGCAGTACTTC. Translating gives CASSLRFRDEQYF. The chain is built from TRBV27 and TRBJ2-5; D not resolved. The J call is uncertain, as TRBJ2-7 better fits the DNA end. The germline gives CDR1 MNHEY, CDR2 SMNVEV (reference sequence). This CDR3 has 13 residues.

The V gene is TRBV28, the J gene TRBJ2-1; 11 bases are shared with TRBD1. V lost 5 bases to trimming and J lost 12 bases; unmatched junction nucleotides: 6. Germline-derived CDR1 and CDR2 are MDHEN and SYDVKM. The CDR3 loop spans 13 amino acids. The CDR3 region has the DNA TGTGCCAGCAGTCGGACAGGGGGCGGAGGGCAGTTCTTC. Translation gives CASSRTGGGGQFF.

In DNA form, the CDR3 reads TGTGCCAGCAGCTTTGACTTGCCAAGGGATGGCTACACCTTC. This sequence encodes CASSFDLPRDGYTF. The chain recombines TRBV7-8 with TRBJ1-2; D ambiguous. Trimming removed 3 bases from V and 6 bases from J, with 14 bases in between. The germline gives CDR1 SGHVS, CDR2 FQNEAQ. This CDR3 region has 14 residues.

This clonotype appeared a few times. The V and J genes are TRBV7-9 and TRBJ2-7, with TRBD1 matching over 7 bases. CDR3 length equals 15 residues. Germline V gene sequence: CDR1 SEHNR, CDR2 FQNEAQ (reference sequence). V gave up 5 bases and J gave up 3 bases; unmatched junction bases: 10. The DNA of the CDR3 is TGTGCCAGCAGCGCCCGGGACAGTGGAGGCTACGAGCAGTACTTC. Translation: CASSARDSGGYEQYF. Filled out from reference TRBV7-9 and TRBJ2-7, the complete variable domain reads DTGVSQNPRHKITKRGQNVTFRCDPISEHNRLYWYRQTLGQGPEFLTYFQNEAQLEKSRLLSDRFSAERPKGSFSTLEIQRTEQGDSAMYLCASSARDSGGYEQYFGPGTRLTVT.

This clonotype was recorded at least ten times. This sequence joins TRBV20-1 and TRBJ2-5; D perhaps matches TRBD2 (5 bases). Germline CDR1 DFQATT, CDR2 SNEGSKA (reference sequence). Trimming took 3 bases from V and 4 from J, leaving 12 bases between them. This CDR3 region has 13 residues. The CDR3 loop is CSARPSSLETQYF. The CDR3 bases are TGCAGTGCTAGGCCTAGCTCTTTAGAGACCCAGTACTTC.

On this clonotype: Germline and junction disagree at one end, which may indicate a read error. V gene TRBV7-6 combines with J gene TRBJ2-2, with D possibly TRBD1 on 5 matching bases. This CDR3 has 15 amino acids. CDR1 is SGHVS and CDR2 is FNYEAQ in the germline V gene. CDR3 amino acids: CAGSLGVTNTGELFF. CDR3 in DNA: TGTGCCGGCAGCTTAGGGGTAACGAACACCGGGGAGCTGTTTTTT.

V usage is TRBV20-1 and J usage is TRBJ1-2, with 8 positions matching TRBD1. Trimming cost V 6 bases and J 3 bases; bases outside gene matches: 12. The germline V gene encodes CDR1 DFQATT and CDR2 SNEGSKA (reference sequence). This CDR3 is built from 15 residues. The DNA of the CDR3 is TGCAGTGCCTCCGTCCCTTTACAGGGGGACTATGGCTACACCTTC. Translating it yields CSASVPLQGDYGYTF.

This clonotype was recorded a few times. The gene calls are TRBV20-1 and TRBJ1-1; D ambiguous. The CDR3 length is 13 residues. V lost 2 bases, J lost 1 base, and 8 bases lay in between. Germline CDR1 reads DFQATT; CDR2 reads SNEGSKA (reference sequence). The CDR3 loop reads CSARNSPNTEAFF. As DNA, the CDR3 is TGCAGTGCTAGAAACTCACCGAACACTGAAGCTTTCTTT.

V is TRBV5-4 and J is TRBJ1-2; D gene uncertain. CDR1 and CDR2 (germline): SGHNT, YYREEE (reference sequence). Trimming removed 0 bases at V and 8 bases at J, with 8 bases between. The CDR3 extends over 12 amino acids. In DNA, the CDR3 is TGTGCCAGCAGCTTGGCAACACAGGGCTACACCTTC. Translated, it gives CASSLATQGYTF.

In DNA form, the CDR3 reads TGTGCCAGCAGTGAATGGTCATGGGAGCAGTACTTC. It encodes CASSEWSWEQYF. This chain uses TRBV6-1 with TRBJ2-7; no reliable D call. The CDR3 runs 12 residues. Between the trimmed V and J ends, which lost 2 bases and 7 bases, there was a span of 9 bases. Germline loops: CDR1 MNHNS, CDR2 SASEGT.

The chain has TRBV12-3 or TRBV12-4 and TRBJ2-1, with a possible D match to TRBD2 (7 bases). This CDR3 has 16 residues. V lost 7 bases, J lost 6 bases, and 22 bases lay in between. The CDR3 DNA follows: TGTGCCAGCACCTCAGGAGGGGCGGGGGCAGGCAATGAGCAGTTCTTC. It specifies CASTSGGAGAGNEQFF.

This clonotype was seen ten or more times. The chain links TRBV29-1 to TRBJ2-1; D could derive from TRBD1 or TRBD2 (6 bases each). V was cut by 3 bases and J by 6 bases, with 15 bases left in between. CDR1 is SQVTM, CDR2 ANQGSEA, per germline. This CDR3 contains 14 residues. This chain's CDR3 is CSVDQGGSFNEQFF. The CDR3 nucleotides read TGCAGCGTTGATCAAGGGGGGTCGTTCAATGAGCAGTTCTTC.

The chain couples TRBV12-3 or TRBV12-4 to TRBJ1-2; 7 nucleotides agree with TRBD1. This CDR3 has 14 residues. The V gene end was trimmed by 2 bases and the J gene end by 6 bases; junction bases not matched to a gene: 6. The CDR3 spells CASSLYGTANGYTF. The CDR3 region has the DNA TGTGCCAGCAGTTTATACGGGACAGCCAATGGCTACACCTTC.

This chain connects TRBV30 to TRBJ1-2; unclear D gene. V was cut by 7 bases and J by 0 bases, with 12 bases left in between. The germline V gene encodes CDR1 GTSNPN and CDR2 SVGIG (reference sequence). The CDR3 is 13 amino acids. CDR3: CAFRPETNYGYTF. As DNA, the CDR3 is TGTGCCTTCCGTCCTGAGACTAACTATGGCTACACCTTC.